Listed below are T cell receptor beta chains from one sample, sequenced in a study of blood T cells in healthy people across ages. TCRdb re-called the 5' RACE reads with MiXCR, one entry per CDR3 protein. The sample has hundreds of thousands of distinct CDR3 sequences; 20% to 30% are singletons. The data also belong to a second study, concerning T cells of mothers and their children.

The material sequenced was blood. These receptors were obtained from a boy aged 5 to 17 in good health. Both conserved end residues are part of each CDR3. A D gene is named only where the DNA matches it firmly. For some rows the clone size is stated as once, few or many, or as a class when expanded; others skip it.

14 | TRBJ1-4 | few | - | TRBV6-5 | CASSYGLGGEKLFF | TGTGCCAGCAGTTACGGGCTGGGAGGTGAAAAACTCTTTTTT
16 | TRBJ2-2 | - | TRBD1 | TRBV10-3 | CAISEANRGRTGELFF | TGTGCCATCAGTGAGGCGAACAGGGGACGTACCGGGGAGCTGTTTTTT
15 | TRBJ2-7 | - | - | TRBV28 | CASSLSPGEPYEQYF | TGTGCCAGCAGTTTATCACCGGGAGAACCCTACGAGCAGTACTTC
17 | TRBJ2-2 | - | - | TRBV10-2 | CASSNPVRGARTGELFF | TGCGCCAGCAGTAACCCCGTCCGGGGGGCCCGCACCGGGGAGCTGTTTTTT
14 | TRBJ1-1 | few | - | TRBV4-1 | CASSQVQINTEAFF | TGCGCCAGCAGCCAAGTACAGATCAACACTGAAGCTTTCTTT
16 | TRBJ2-7 | few | TRBD1 | TRBV6-6 | CASSYSPGQRSYEQYF | TGTGCCAGCAGTTACTCCCCGGGACAGCGCTCCTACGAGCAGTACTTC
16 | TRBJ2-3 | few | TRBD2 | TRBV7-9 | CASSLFLAGSTDTQYF | TGTGCCAGCAGCTTATTTTTAGCGGGGAGCACAGATACGCAGTATTTT
13 | TRBJ1-2 | - | - | TRBV6-1 | CASSEGSFYGYTF | TGTGCCAGCAGTGAAGGAAGTTTCTATGGCTACACCTTC
15 | TRBJ2-5 | few | TRBD2 | TRBV6-5 | CASSLAGTSQETQYF | TGTGCCAGCAGTTTAGCGGGGACTAGCCAAGAGACCCAGTACTTC
14 | TRBJ1-1 | - | TRBD1 | TRBV2 | CASSEFGQGTEAFF | TGTGCCAGCAGTGAGTTCGGACAGGGAACTGAAGCTTTCTTT
14 | TRBJ2-3 | few | - | TRBV20-1 | CSASSAPLTDTQYF | TGCAGTGCTAGTAGTGCCCCCCTCACAGATACGCAGTATTTT
14 | TRBJ2-5 | once | - | TRBV2 | CASRPNGGWETQYF | TGTGCCAGCAGGCCAAACGGGGGCTGGGAGACCCAGTACTTC
13 | TRBJ2-1 | few | TRBD2 | TRBV6-4 | CASSEAQRGEQFF | TGTGCCAGCAGTGAAGCGCAGCGGGGTGAGCAGTTCTTC
14 | TRBJ1-1 | - | - | TRBV20-1 | CSARRNDRNTEAFF | TGCAGTGCTAGACGAAATGACAGAAATACTGAAGCTTTCTTT
13 | TRBJ2-3 | - | - | TRBV24-1 | CATSGTVTDTQYF | TGTGCCACCAGCGGGACCGTTACAGATACGCAGTATTTT
15 | TRBJ2-1 | few | TRBD2 | TRBV6-6 | CASSLRGATYNEQFF | TGTGCCAGCAGTTTGCGGGGGGCAACCTACAATGAGCAGTTCTTC
13 | TRBJ1-5 | - | - | TRBV20-1 | CSASQESNQPQHF | TGCAGTGCTAGTCAGGAAAGCAATCAGCCCCAGCATTTT
14 | TRBJ2-3 | - | - | TRBV11-1 | CASSFMGNTDTQYF | TGTGCCAGCAGCTTCATGGGGAACACAGATACGCAGTATTTT
17 | TRBJ2-5 | - | - | TRBV4-3 | CASSQDRQRFYQESQYF | TGCGCCAGCAGCCAAGATCGGCAGAGATTCTATCAAGAGAGCCAGTACTTC
13 | TRBJ2-4 | - | TRBD1 | TRBV3-1 | CASSYGTGNIQYF | TGTGCCAGCAGCTACGGGACAGGAAACATTCAGTACTTC
12 | TRBJ2-5 | - | TRBD2 | TRBV29-1 | CSVDRAGEAQYF | TGCAGCGTTGATAGGGCGGGGGAGGCCCAGTACTTC
17 | TRBJ2-3 | few | TRBD2 | TRBV18 | CASSPRTSGGAVNTQYF | TGTGCCAGCTCACCGAGGACTAGCGGGGGGGCTGTTAATACGCAGTATTTT
16 | TRBJ2-3 | few | - | TRBV28 | CASSPEGRGHTDTQYF | TGTGCCAGCAGTCCCGAGGGGCGGGGGCACACAGATACGCAGTATTTT
13 | TRBJ2-7 | - | TRBD1 | TRBV18 | CASSLRGRYEQYF | TGTGCCAGCTCACTCAGGGGGCGCTACGAGCAGTACTTC
15 | TRBJ2-5 | many | TRBD2 | TRBV6-5 | CASSYWGTRGETQYF | TGTGCCAGCAGTTACTGGGGGACTAGGGGCGAGACCCAGTACTTC
18 | TRBJ1-3 | - | - | TRBV15 | CATSVDGGGYHSGNTIYF | TGTGCCACCAGCGTGGACGGTGGTGGGTATCACTCTGGAAACACCATATATTTT
16 | TRBJ2-7 | few | TRBD2 | TRBV10-3 | CAISDPFSGGAHEQYF | TGTGCCATCAGCGACCCCTTTAGCGGGGGGGCACACGAGCAGTACTTC
17 | TRBJ2-7 | - | - | TRBV7-9 | CASSLMSARGSLYEQYF | TGTGCCAGCAGCTTAATGTCAGCCAGGGGAAGTTTATACGAGCAGTACTTC
17 | TRBJ1-3 | - | - | TRBV9 | CASGAGSHFDSGNTIYF | TGTGCCAGCGGGGCAGGTTCCCACTTTGACTCTGGAAACACCATATATTTT